This passage covers 27 T cell receptor beta chains from one sample sequenced in a study of blood T cell repertoires in COVID-19. Repertoires were generated with immunoSEQ multiplex PCR, while TCRdb's copy carries only in-frame clones and drops some. The sample carries roughly 88,000 clones, 65% to 90% recorded once. The sequencing input was peripheral blood. These receptors all stem from a woman aged 80 or over with active or convalescent COVID-19.

The chain's CDR3 is CATRIGQANTEAFF. CDR3 DNA sequence: TGTGCCACTAGAATCGGACAGGCGAACACTGAAGCTTTCTTT. V gene TRBV15 combines with J gene TRBJ1-1; TRBD1 aligns across 7 bases. In germline, CDR1 is LNHNV, CDR2 YYDKDF (reference sequence). CDR3 length equals 14 residues. J lost 1 base, V lost 9 bases, and 8 bases had no gene match. The whole variable domain, remainder taken from reference TRBV15 and TRBJ1-1, is DAMVIQNPRYQVTQFGKPVTLSCSQTLNHNVMYWYQQKSSQAPKLLFHYYDKDFNNEADTPDNFQSRRPNTSFCFLDIRSPGLGDTAMYLCATRIGQANTEAFFGQGTRLTVV.

CDR3 sequence: CASESFRDNYNSPLHF. In DNA form, the CDR3 reads TGTGCCAGCGAATCCTTCCGGGACAACTATAATTCACCCCTCCACTTT. The chain links TRBV28 to TRBJ1-6, with D possibly TRBD1 on 6 matching bases. Germline lookup yields CDR1 MDHEN and CDR2 SYDVKM. The CDR3 loop spans 16 amino acids. Deletions cut 8 bases from V and 3 bases from J, with 17 bases between.

The chain combines TRBV7-9 with TRBJ1-1, with 7 bases that match TRBD1. The CDR3 is 14 amino acids. Germline V gene lookup returns CDR1 SEHNR and CDR2 FQNEAQ (reference sequence). The junction had 3 bases not matched to a gene; V was cut back by 5 bases and J by 0 bases. The CDR3 loop reads CASSPGQLNTEAFF. CDR3 nucleotide sequence: TGTGCCAGCAGCCCGGGACAGCTGAACACTGAAGCTTTCTTT. Using reference TRBV7-9 and TRBJ1-1 for the parts outside the CDR3, the full variable domain is DTGVSQNPRHKITKRGQNVTFRCDPISEHNRLYWYRQTLGQGPEFLTYFQNEAQLEKSRLLSDRFSAERPKGSFSTLEIQRTEQGDSAMYLCASSPGQLNTEAFFGQGTRLTVV.

The V call is TRBV19, the J call TRBJ1-2, with 8 positions matching TRBD1. CDR3 length equals 13 residues. V shed 6 bases, J shed 4 bases, and the junction held 4 bases outside the gene matches. CDR1 and CDR2 from the germline V gene are LNHDA and SQIVND (reference sequence). Written as DNA, the CDR3 is TGTGCCAGTAGGAGAGACAGGGGCTATGGCTACACCTTC. Translating it yields CASRRDRGYGYTF.

The gene calls are TRBV20-1 and TRBJ2-1; 8 nucleotides align to TRBD2. With V trimmed by 3 bases and J by 9 bases, 10 bases remained unmatched. The germline CDR1 and CDR2 sequences are DFQATT and SNEGSKA (reference sequence). The CDR3 spans 14 residues. The chain's CDR3 is CSASRGLEGSEQFF. As DNA, the CDR3 is TGCAGTGCTAGTCGGGGACTAGAGGGAAGTGAGCAGTTCTTC.

The chain recombines TRBV29-1 with TRBJ1-5; D might be TRBD1 (6 bases). CDR1 is SQVTM and CDR2 is ANQGSEA in the germline V gene. The ends were cut back, 6 bases at V and 7 bases at J, with 16 bases in the middle. The CDR3 has 13 amino acids. Here the CDR3 reads CSVASGVGQPQHF. In DNA, the CDR3 is TGCAGCGTCGCCTCAGGGGTAGGCCAGCCCCAGCATTTT.

This clone appeared a few times. The V and J genes are TRBV7-9 and TRBJ1-2; D ambiguous. Looked up from germline, CDR1 is SEHNR and CDR2 is FQNEAQ (reference sequence). V lost 5 bases and J lost 2, with 12 bases in between. The CDR3 sequence is 14 residues long. CDR3 nucleotide sequence: TGTGCCAGCAGCCGCCTGGGAGCCAACTATGGCTACACCTTC. The encoded protein is CASSRLGANYGYTF.

The chain carries TRBV10-3 and TRBJ2-7, with 8 nucleotides matching TRBD2. The J segment lost 2 bases and the V segment lost 4 bases, leaving 4 bases of the junction unmatched. Germline CDR1 and CDR2: ENHRY and SYGVKD. CDR3 size: 14 residues. The CDR3 is CAISGGGLAYEQYF. DNA of the CDR3: TGTGCCATCAGTGGGGGGGGACTAGCCTACGAGCAGTACTTC.

The chain links TRBV7-3 to TRBJ2-1; 10 bases are a match to TRBD1. Trimming took 5 bases from V and 8 from J; bases not matched to a gene: 12. This CDR3 contains 16 residues. Per the germline V gene, CDR1 is SGHTA and CDR2 is FQGTGA. The CDR3 bases are TGTGCCAGCAGCCCGCACATGGGGACAGGGGCGGATGAGCAGTTCTTC. Translating gives CASSPHMGTGADEQFF.

V is TRBV4-3 and J is TRBJ1-2, with TRBD1 matching 8 bases. The ends lost 2 bases at V and 7 bases at J; junction bases unmatched: 6. The germline gives CDR1 LGHNA, CDR2 YSLEER. This CDR3 is 14 amino acids long. CDR3 coding DNA: TGCGCCAGCAGCCAATCGGACAGGGACAGTGGCTACACCTTC. Amino acid sequence: CASSQSDRDSGYTF.

CDR3: CASSPRGGGQETQYF. In nucleotides, the CDR3 is TGTGCCAGCAGCCCGAGGGGCGGGGGGCAAGAGACCCAGTACTTC. The V and J genes are TRBV9 and TRBJ2-5; 8 nucleotides align to TRBD2. This CDR3 comprises 15 residues. Germline trimming cut 4 bases from V and 2 bases from J; bases unmatched to any gene: 7. Germline values: CDR1 SGDLS, CDR2 YYNGEE.

The chain combines TRBV7-3 with TRBJ2-2, with D hard to call. Germline assignment: CDR1 SGHTA and CDR2 FQGTGA. The CDR3 is 17 residues long. V was clipped by 2 bases and J by 2 bases, with 15 bases between them. In DNA form, the CDR3 reads TGTGCCAGCAGCTTACTCCCTTCTAGTTTAAACACCGGGGAGCTGTTTTTT. Its translation is CASSLLPSSLNTGELFF.

This clone was counted once. The rearrangement joins TRBV5-1 to TRBJ1-3; D perhaps matches TRBD1 (5 bases). V was trimmed by 3 bases and J by 3 bases, leaving 10 bases between them. Germline-derived CDR1 and CDR2 are SGHRS and YFSETQ. CDR3 size: 14 residues. The CDR3 protein is CASSSGTGGNTIYF. In DNA, the CDR3 is TGCGCCAGCAGCTCAGGGACTGGTGGAAACACCATATATTTT.

About this clone itself: The junction does not match germline at one end; this may be a read error. The V call is TRBV4-2, the J call TRBJ2-1; the D is unclear. The CDR3 loop spans 15 amino acids. Germline V gene lookup returns CDR1 LGHNA and CDR2 YNFKEQ. The CDR3 bases are TGTGCCAGCAGGCAAGAGTGGAGCTCCTACAATGAGCAGTTCTTC. This sequence encodes CASRQEWSSYNEQFF.

The V call is TRBV7-2, the J call TRBJ2-2; D gene ambiguous. Germline CDR1 SGHTA, CDR2 FQGNSA. The CDR3 has 14 residues. V lost 1 base and J 2 bases, leaving 5 bases between the germline ends. The CDR3 coding sequence is TGTGCCAGCAGCTTAGGTCTAAACACCGGGGAGCTGTTTTTT. Its translation is CASSLGLNTGELFF.

V gene TRBV19 combines with J gene TRBJ1-2; TRBD1 agrees at 9 bases. CDR3 length: 15 residues. Losses at the gene ends were 4 bases for V and 7 bases for J; bases not matched to a gene: 10. Germline V gene data show CDR1 as LNHDA and CDR2 as SQIVND (reference sequence). CDR3 residues: CASSTDTGGVSGYTF. In DNA form, the CDR3 reads TGTGCCAGTAGTACCGACACAGGGGGCGTTTCTGGCTACACCTTC. Combining the CDR3 with reference TRBV19 and TRBJ1-2 gives the whole variable domain DGGITQSPKYLFRKEGQNVTLSCEQNLNHDAMYWYRQDPGQGLRLIYYSQIVNDFQKGDIAEGYSVSREKKESFPLTVTSAQKNPTAFYLCASSTDTGGVSGYTFGSGTRLTVV.

The chain employs TRBV3-1 (or the pseudogene TRBV3-2) and TRBJ1-2; 11 positions agree with TRBD1. Trimming removed 4 bases from V and 6 bases from J; junction bases left unmatched: 10. Germline V gene data show CDR1 as LGHDT and CDR2 as YNNKEL (reference sequence). There are 16 residues in the CDR3. The CDR3 nucleotides are TGTGCCAGCAGCCTTGTTTTCAGGACAGGGGGCGATGGCTACACCTTC. This gives the protein CASSLVFRTGGDGYTF.

This rearrangement joins TRBV19 to TRBJ1-2, with a weak D call TRBD1 (6 bases). This CDR3 contains 15 residues. V was clipped by 9 bases and J by 3 bases, with 20 bases between them. Germline V CDR1 and CDR2: LNHDA, SQIVND (reference sequence). In nucleotides, the CDR3 is TGTGCCAGCAGACAGGCCCCCACCAGTTACTATGGCTACACCTTC. Translating gives CASRQAPTSYYGYTF.

This clone was recorded a few times. The chain couples TRBV7-9 to TRBJ2-2; TRBD2 might be the D (6 bases). V lost 1 base and J 3 bases, leaving 21 bases between the germline ends. CDR1 SEHNR and CDR2 FQNEAQ come from the germline V gene (reference sequence). This CDR3 is 19 amino acids long. In DNA form, the CDR3 reads TGTGCCAGCAGCTTAGAGGACGGCGGAGGGGATGTGTACACCGGGGAGCTGTTTTTT. It specifies CASSLEDGGGDVYTGELFF.

This clone was picked up a small number of times. J is TRBJ2-5 and V is TRBV3-1 (or the pseudogene TRBV3-2), with D tentatively TRBD2 (5 bases). The CDR3 runs 15 residues. Trimming cost V 2 bases and J 2 bases, with 12 bases left between them. The germline CDR1 and CDR2 sequences are LGHDT and YNNKEL (reference sequence). The CDR3 nucleotides read TGTGCCAGCAGCCAAATTGGGGAGCTACAAGAGACCCAGTACTTC. It encodes CASSQIGELQETQYF.

V and J are TRBV7-8 and TRBJ1-1, with D possibly being TRBD1 (5 bases). Germline V lookup: CDR1 SGHVS, CDR2 FQNEAQ. The V end was cut by 0 bases, the J end by 4 bases, with 9 bases between. The CDR3 consists of 14 residues. CDR3 in DNA: TGTGCCAGCAGCTTAGCAGGGGTCGGCACTGAAGCTTTCTTT. It yields the protein CASSLAGVGTEAFF.

This clone was seen a handful of times. CDR3 protein: CASSGGQGPHNEQFF. Here the CDR3 DNA reads TGTGCCAGCAGCGGGGGACAGGGGCCCCACAATGAGCAGTTCTTC. The chain recombines TRBV9 with TRBJ2-1, with 10 bases lining up with TRBD1. After removal of 3 bases from V and 5 bases from J, the junction contained 5 bases not matched to a gene. CDR3 size: 15 residues. CDR1 is SGDLS and CDR2 is YYNGEE in the germline V gene.

The chain links TRBV5-1 to TRBJ2-5; unclear D gene. From germline, CDR1 is SGHRS and CDR2 YFSETQ. The CDR3 has 15 amino acids. With 1 base removed from V and 2 bases from J, the gap between germline ends came to 12 bases. In DNA form, the CDR3 reads TGCGCCAGCAGCTTGCGGTCTTCCGGGCAAGAGACCCAGTACTTC. Amino acids: CASSLRSSGQETQYF.

V usage is TRBV3-1 (or the pseudogene TRBV3-2) and J usage is TRBJ2-3; 9 bases line up with TRBD2. J lost 2 bases, V lost 4 bases, and 7 bases had no gene match. The CDR3 extends over 16 amino acids. Germline CDR1 LGHDT, CDR2 YNNKEL (reference sequence). The CDR3 nucleotides read TGTGCCAGCAGCCCAACGAGCGGGAGGCCCACAGATACGCAGTATTTT. Protein sequence: CASSPTSGRPTDTQYF.

In its sample, this clone was seen once. This rearrangement joins TRBV4-3 to TRBJ2-5, with TRBD2 as a possible D gene (5 bases). CDR1 is LGHNA and CDR2 is YSLEER in the germline V gene. V was pared by 2 bases and J by 5 bases, with 9 bases between. The CDR3 extends over 13 amino acids. In DNA form, the CDR3 reads TGCGCCAGCAGCCAAACGGGGTGGGAGACCCAGTACTTC. Translating it yields CASSQTGWETQYF.

The V gene is TRBV6-2 or TRBV6-3, the J gene TRBJ2-1; 7 positions match TRBD2. The CDR3 length is 15 residues. Germline V gene sequence: CDR1 MNHEY, CDR2 SVGEGT. J gave up 2 bases and V 6 bases, and 7 bases lay outside the gene matches. This CDR3 reads CASSPLASAYNEQFF. The CDR3 bases are TGTGCCAGCAGCCCACTAGCGAGTGCCTACAATGAGCAGTTCTTC.

The chain couples TRBV6-8 to TRBJ1-3; the match to TRBD1 covers 10 bases. V was clipped by 5 bases and J by 4 bases; unmatched bases: 11. Germline lookup yields CDR1 MNHGY and CDR2 SAAAGT. This CDR3 is built from 17 residues. The CDR3: CASSQSPLGQGGNTIYF. The CDR3 DNA is TGTGCCAGCAGTCAAAGTCCGCTGGGACAGGGGGGAAACACCATATATTTT.